Listed below are T cell receptor beta chains from one sample, sequenced in a study of beta chain features in type 1 diabetes. This table comes from immunoSEQ multiplex PCR, and its TCRdb copy is limited to in-frame clones, with some not included. Among some 270,000 clones listed, roughly an eighth were seen once. What was sequenced was naive CD4+ T cells from blood. The receptor set was obtained from a woman between 40 and 50 years old in good health. The CDR3 runs from the conserved cysteine through the conserved F or W. A D gene is named only where the DNA matches it firmly. The size of a clone is reported for some rows only, either as once, few or many, or as a class for expanded clones.

D gene | CDR3 length | J gene | V gene | clone size | CDR3 protein | CDR3 DNA
. | 16 | TRBJ2-7 | TRBV5-1 | . | CASSWGWGVSTYEQYF | TGCGCCAGCAGTTGGGGTTGGGGGGTATCGACCTACGAGCAGTACTTC
TRBD1 | 14 | TRBJ1-6 | TRBV4-3 | . | CASSRQGSNSPLHF | TGCGCCAGCAGCCGACAGGGGTCCAATTCACCCCTCCACTTT
. | 13 | TRBJ1-2 | TRBV6-5 | once | CASRLQVNYGYTF | TGTGCCAGCAGATTACAGGTTAACTATGGCTACACCTTC
TRBD1 | 14 | TRBJ2-3 | TRBV5-1 | . | CASTRDRVTDTQYF | TGCGCCAGCACAAGAGACAGGGTCACAGATACGCAGTATTTT
TRBD2 | 19 | TRBJ2-3 | TRBV29-1 | few | CSVEAPGTSGGPSTDTQYF | TGCAGCGTTGAGGCGCCAGGGACTAGCGGGGGCCCGAGCACAGATACGCAGTATTTT
TRBD1 | 15 | TRBJ2-3 | TRBV6-1 | . | CASSEGDSRPDTQYF | TGTGCCAGCAGTGAAGGGGACAGCAGACCAGATACGCAGTATTTT
. | 14 | TRBJ2-7 | TRBV2 | . | CASLVGGASYEQYF | TGTGCCAGCTTGGTTGGGGGGGCTTCTTACGAGCAGTACTTC
TRBD2 | 15 | TRBJ2-1 | TRBV28 | . | CASSLLAGGPGEQFF | TGTGCCAGCAGTTTGCTAGCGGGGGGGCCTGGTGAGCAGTTCTTC
TRBD2 | 18 | TRBJ2-2 | TRBV7-2 | . | CASSLSEYWRGSGRELFF | TGTGCCAGCAGCTTATCGGAGTATTGGCGGGGGTCGGGTCGGGAGCTGTTTTTT
TRBD2 | 14 | TRBJ2-3 | TRBV7-9 | few | CASSYGTTTDTQYF | TGTGCCAGCAGCTACGGGACTACCACAGATACGCAGTATTTT
. | 15 | TRBJ1-5 | TRBV28 | . | CASSLTGGINQPQHF | TGTGCCAGCAGTTTGACCGGGGGTATCAATCAGCCCCAGCATTTT
. | 13 | TRBJ1-1 | TRBV7-7 | . | CASSSGLGTEAFF | TGTGCCAGCAGCTCAGGGCTGGGCACTGAAGCTTTCTTT
. | 11 | TRBJ2-1 | TRBV7-7 | many | CASSLRHEQFF | TGTGCCAGCAGCTTGCGCCATGAGCAGTTCTTC
TRBD2 | 15 | TRBJ2-3 | TRBV9 | few | CASSGGGTSGGTQYF | TGTGCCAGCAGCGGCGGGGGGACTAGCGGGGGTACGCAGTATTTT
TRBD2 | 15 | TRBJ2-3 | TRBV29-1 | few | CSVKTSGGSTDTQYF | TGCAGCGTTAAAACTAGCGGGGGGAGCACAGATACGCAGTATTTT
. | 15 | TRBJ1-2 | TRBV27 | few | CASSLKTVGGYGYTF | TGTGCCAGCAGTTTAAAAACAGTCGGGGGCTATGGCTACACCTTC
TRBD1 | 13 | TRBJ1-1 | TRBV5-1 | . | CASSATGWTEAFF | TGCGCCAGCAGCGCGACAGGGTGGACTGAAGCTTTCTTT
. | 15 | TRBJ1-1 | TRBV11-2 | . | CASSLRTGVNTEAFF | TGTGCCAGCAGCTTACGGACCGGGGTGAACACTGAAGCTTTCTTT
. | 14 | TRBJ1-1 | TRBV9 | . | CASSVGIGGTEAFF | TGTGCCAGCAGCGTAGGAATAGGGGGCACTGAAGCTTTCTTT
TRBD1 | 16 | TRBJ2-7 | TRBV11-2 | . | CASSLRRDRRIYEQYF | TGTGCCAGCAGCTTACGCCGGGACAGGCGGATTTACGAGCAGTACTTC
TRBD1 | 16 | TRBJ1-6 | TRBV4-3 | . | CASSQSGDSLNSPLHF | TGCGCCAGCAGCCAGAGTGGGGACAGTTTAAATTCACCCCTCCACTTT
TRBD2 | 15 | TRBJ2-1 | TRBV6-6 | few | CASSPPSGGAGEQFF | TGTGCCAGCAGCCCGCCTAGCGGGGGGGCAGGTGAGCAGTTCTTC
TRBD1 | 16 | TRBJ2-7 | TRBV7-6 | . | CASSSRPGQGAGEQYF | TGTGCCAGCAGCTCTAGACCGGGACAGGGGGCGGGGGAGCAGTACTTC
TRBD2 | 16 | TRBJ2-5 | TRBV5-1 | few | CASSLAGRGARETQYF | TGCGCCAGCAGCTTGGCCGGGCGGGGGGCCCGAGAGACCCAGTACTTC
. | 13 | TRBJ1-2 | TRBV6-1 | few | CASSDGLNDGYTF | TGTGCCAGCAGTGATGGACTAAATGATGGCTACACCTTC
. | 14 | TRBJ1-4 | TRBV15 | . | CATSPQGTNEKLFF | TGTGCCACCAGCCCCCAGGGAACTAATGAAAAACTGTTTTTT
. | 16 | TRBJ2-7 | TRBV2 | few | CASSEARSTTSYEQYF | TGTGCCAGCAGTGAAGCAAGGAGTACCACATCCTACGAGCAGTACTTC
. | 13 | TRBJ2-1 | TRBV7-2 | . | CASSVKGMGEQFF | TGTGCCAGCAGCGTGAAGGGGATGGGTGAGCAGTTCTTC
. | 13 | TRBJ1-6 | TRBV27 | . | CASSSLYNSPLHF | TGTGCCAGCAGTTCACTATATAATTCACCCCTCCACTTT
. | 15 | TRBJ1-2 | TRBV19 | . | CASSTRWGGNYGYTF | TGTGCCAGTAGTACCCGCTGGGGAGGGAACTATGGCTACACCTTC
. | 15 | TRBJ2-2 | TRBV7-9 | . | CASSLRDREAGELFF | TGTGCCAGCAGCTTAAGAGACAGGGAGGCCGGGGAGCTGTTTTTT
. | 12 | TRBJ2-3 | TRBV6-6 | . | CASSRVTDTQYF | TGTGCCAGCAGTCGGGTAACAGATACGCAGTATTTT
. | 15 | TRBJ1-1 | TRBV2 | few | CASRQTALLNTEAFF | TGTGCCAGCAGACAGACAGCCCTTCTGAACACTGAAGCTTTCTTT
. | 13 | TRBJ2-3 | TRBV11-2 | . | CASSLAGTDTQYF | TGTGCCAGCAGCTTAGCAGGCACAGATACGCAGTATTTT
. | 13 | TRBJ1-2 | TRBV6-5 | few | CASSPTGPHGYTF | TGTGCCAGCAGCCCGACGGGTCCCCATGGCTACACCTTC
. | 12 | TRBJ2-5 | TRBV5-6 | . | CASSWARETQYF | TGTGCCAGCAGCTGGGCACGGGAGACCCAGTACTTC
. | 11 | TRBJ2-7 | TRBV16 | few | CAGSPGQLQYF | TGTGCCGGCAGCCCCGGACAACTCCAGTACTTC
TRBD2 | 15 | TRBJ2-5 | TRBV18 | . | CASSPRLAGSETQYF | TGTGCCAGCTCACCACGCCTAGCGGGGTCAGAGACCCAGTACTTC
. | 15 | TRBJ2-3 | TRBV5-1 | . | CASSLDGSRTDTQYF | TGCGCCAGCAGCTTGGACGGGAGCCGCACAGATACGCAGTATTTT
. | 15 | TRBJ2-3 | TRBV5-4 | . | CASSLDLPSTDTQYF | TGTGCCAGCAGCTTGGATCTACCAAGCACAGATACGCAGTATTTT
. | 14 | TRBJ1-2 | TRBV12-5 | . | CASCKDSAFYGYTF | TGTGCTAGTTGTAAGGACAGTGCTTTCTATGGCTACACCTTC
TRBD1 | 15 | TRBJ1-5 | TRBV5-1 | . | CASSLDGQERQPQHF | TGCGCCAGCAGCTTGGACGGACAGGAGAGGCAGCCCCAGCATTTT
. | 11 | TRBJ2-3 | TRBV6-5 | . | CATTALDTQYF | TGTGCCACGACAGCTTTGGATACGCAGTATTTT
. | 13 | TRBJ2-7 | TRBV5-1 | few | CASSLEQGYEQYF | TGCGCCAGCAGCTTGGAGCAGGGGTACGAGCAGTACTTC
TRBD1 | 14 | TRBJ1-1 | TRBV28 | few | CASSSDRLNTEAFF | TGTGCCAGCAGTTCGGACAGGTTGAACACTGAAGCTTTCTTT
TRBD1 | 16 | TRBJ1-2 | TRBV5-4 | . | CASSLTRTGGGSGYTF | TGTGCCAGCAGCCTAACCCGGACAGGGGGAGGGAGCGGCTACACCTTC
TRBD2 | 16 | TRBJ2-3 | TRBV5-1 | few | CASSPGLAGGSDTQYF | TGCGCCAGCAGCCCGGGACTAGCGGGGGGGTCAGATACGCAGTATTTT
. | 15 | TRBJ1-1 | TRBV27 | . | CASSPFRPTDSEAFF | TGTGCCAGCAGTCCGTTTCGTCCAACAGATTCTGAAGCTTTCTTT
. | 15 | TRBJ1-4 | TRBV28 | . | CASSSIGQPNEKLFF | TGTGCCAGCAGTTCCATCGGACAGCCTAATGAAAAACTGTTTTTT
TRBD1 | 15 | TRBJ1-3 | TRBV6-5 | . | CASSYGTGAGNTIYF | TGTGCCAGCAGTTACGGGACAGGGGCTGGAAACACCATATATTTT
. | 14 | TRBJ1-2 | TRBV12-5 | . | CASGLTPENYGYTF | TGTGCTAGTGGCCTTACACCCGAAAACTATGGCTACACCTTC
TRBD2 | 13 | TRBJ2-5 | TRBV7-2 | . | CASSRGGLETQYF | TGTGCCAGCAGCCGGGGGGGATTAGAGACCCAGTACTTC
TRBD2 | 15 | TRBJ2-7 | TRBV9 | few | CASSAGTSGGREQYF | TGTGCCAGCAGCGCTGGGACTAGCGGGGGGCGTGAGCAGTACTTC
TRBD1 | 17 | TRBJ2-3 | TRBV5-4 | . | CASSSRRGTGERDTQYF | TGTGCCAGCAGCTCGCGGAGGGGGACAGGGGAGCGGGATACGCAGTATTTT